One sample yielded the 3 T cell receptor beta chains listed below, sequenced in a study of response to subunit inactivated influenza vaccine. TCRdb used MiXCR to reprocess the RT-PCR reads, holding one entry per CDR3 protein. There are under 550,000 distinct CDR3 sequences in the sample; 6% to 9% occur only once, and about an eighth lies in the top ten. The sample here was PBMCs from blood, taken around 25 months after vaccination. The receptor set was obtained from a man between 50 and 70 years old who received an inactivated influenza vaccine.

Many counts were recorded for this clonotype. The chain combines TRBV5-1 with TRBJ2-3, with D possibly TRBD2 on 5 matching bases. The V end was cut by 3 bases, the J end by 2 bases, with 16 bases between. The CDR3 is 16 amino acids. CDR1 and CDR2 from the germline V gene are SGHRS and YFSETQ. Here the CDR3 reads CASSSPVERYTDTQYF. DNA of the CDR3: TGCGCCAGCAGCTCTCCCGTGGAGCGGTACACAGATACGCAGTATTTT.

The CDR3 nucleotides are TGTGCCAGCAGTGAGGACTGGCCGAGCACAGATACGCAGTATTTT. Translating it yields CASSEDWPSTDTQYF. The rearrangement joins TRBV9 to TRBJ2-3, with D tentatively TRBD2 (5 bases). CDR1 and CDR2 (germline): SGDLS, YYNGEE. Trimming removed 5 bases from V and 0 bases from J, with 13 bases in between. This CDR3 has 15 residues.

This clonotype was seen ten or more times. The V call is TRBV7-7, the J call TRBJ1-3; D not certain. The CDR3 spans 14 residues. Trimming pared 8 bases from V and 4 bases from J, leaving 15 bases between. CDR1 and CDR2 from the germline V gene are SSHAT and FNYEAQ (reference sequence). The CDR3 coding sequence is TGTGCCAGCTCCGAGGGTCTTTCGGGAAACACCATATATTTT. It encodes CASSEGLSGNTIYF.